The 21 T cell receptor beta chains below all came from one sample that was sequenced in a study of blood T cell repertoires in COVID-19. Clones were sequenced by immunoSEQ multiplex PCR, and TCRdb holds only the in-frame ones, with some missing. This table has roughly 250,000 clones, roughly 91% appearing once. Sample: peripheral blood. Source of these receptors: a woman in her forties who had recovered from COVID-19.

The rearrangement joins TRBV9 to TRBJ2-2, with D possibly TRBD2 on 6 matching bases. Germline V gene sequence: CDR1 SGDLS, CDR2 YYNGEE. This CDR3 has 15 amino acids. The ends were cut back, 4 bases at V and 8 bases at J, with 18 bases in the middle. CDR3 in amino acids: CASSPRSAGGGELFF. As DNA, the CDR3 is TGTGCCAGCAGCCCGAGGAGTGCAGGAGGGGGGGAGCTGTTTTTT. Supplemented by reference TRBV9 and TRBJ2-2, the full variable domain reads DSGVTQTPKHLITATGQRVTLRCSPRSGDLSVYWYQQSLDQGLQFLIQYYNGEERAKGNILERFSAQQFPDLHSELNLSSLELGDSALYFCASSPRSAGGGELFFGEGSRLTVL.

V is TRBV19 and J is TRBJ2-1; D is possibly TRBD2 (6 bases). The CDR3 has 17 amino acids. The germline gives CDR1 LNHDA, CDR2 SQIVND (reference sequence). V lost 4 bases and J 6 bases, leaving 22 bases between the germline ends. CDR3 DNA: TGTGCCAGTAGTACGGGGGACCCTGGGGGAGTCCGCAATGAGCAGTTCTTC. Residues: CASSTGDPGGVRNEQFF.

This clone was seen ten or more times. The chain joins TRBV7-8 to TRBJ2-5; the D gene could be TRBD1 or TRBD2 (6 bases each). Germline CDR1 is SGHVS and CDR2 is FQNEAQ. Trimming stripped 5 bases from V and 1 base from J, with 11 bases between. The CDR3 has 14 amino acids. CDR3 sequence: CASSRGRTQETQYF. DNA for the CDR3: TGTGCCAGCAGCCGGGGGCGGACCCAAGAGACCCAGTACTTC.

The rearrangement joins TRBV27 to TRBJ1-2, with TRBD1 as a possible D gene (6 bases). The CDR3 consists of 15 residues. Germline V gene data show CDR1 as MNHEY and CDR2 as SMNVEV (reference sequence). V was cut by 2 bases and J by 5 bases, with 15 bases left in between. The CDR3 DNA reads TGTGCCAGCAGTTTAGGGGAACAGGGTGGGTATGGCTACACCTTC. It translates to CASSLGEQGGYGYTF.

This clone has more than one count but fewer than ten. The rearrangement links TRBV5-1 to TRBJ1-1; TRBD1 aligns across 8 bases. The CDR3 length is 12 residues. Losses at the gene ends were 5 bases for V and 4 bases for J; bases not matched to a gene: 1. CDR1 is SGHRS, CDR2 YFSETQ, per germline. This CDR3 is CASRDRATEAFF. CDR3 nucleotide sequence: TGCGCCAGCAGGGACAGGGCCACTGAAGCTTTCTTT.

The chain combines TRBV6-5 with TRBJ1-1, with D perhaps TRBD1 (5 bases). The germline CDR1 and CDR2 sequences are MNHEY and SVGAGI. The V gene lost 0 bases and the J gene lost 6 bases, with 11 bases spanning the gap. CDR3 length equals 14 residues. The CDR3 nucleotides read TGTGCCAGCAGTTACTCGAGTCCAGGGTCTGAAGCTTTCTTT. It specifies CASSYSSPGSEAFF.

The V gene is TRBV3-1 (or the pseudogene TRBV3-2), the J gene TRBJ2-7; the D is unclear. V lost 4 bases, J lost 5 bases, and 12 bases lay in between. The germline V gene has CDR1 LGHDT and CDR2 YNNKEL (reference sequence). The length of the CDR3 is 13 residues. The CDR3 protein is CASSPPRIDEQYV. The DNA of the CDR3 is TGTGCCAGCAGCCCACCCAGGATCGACGAGCAGTACGTC.

The V call is TRBV5-1, the J call TRBJ2-5; possible D gene TRBD1, 5 bases. V lost 4 bases and J 4 bases, leaving 11 bases between the germline ends. The CDR3 runs 13 residues. In germline, CDR1 is SGHRS, CDR2 YFSETQ. The CDR3 DNA reads as TGCGCCAGCAGCCCCGGCCAGGGAGAGACCCAGTACTTC. It codes for CASSPGQGETQYF.

This sequence joins TRBV7-2 and TRBJ1-1, with 9 bases that match TRBD1. This CDR3 has 16 amino acids. V dropped 5 bases and J dropped 7; count of bases not matched to a gene: 14. Germline CDR1 SGHTA, CDR2 FQGNSA. CDR3 sequence (DNA): TGTGCCAGCAGCCAAGAAAGGACAGGGGCGACGAGTGAAGCTTTCTTT. Translating it yields CASSQERTGATSEAFF.

This clone was seen a single time. The J gene is TRBJ1-2, the V gene TRBV5-4; 10 nucleotides align to TRBD1. The CDR3 has 17 amino acids. Trimming cost V 0 bases and J 5 bases; bases outside gene matches: 10. Germline V gene sequence: CDR1 SGHNT, CDR2 YYREEE (reference sequence). CDR3 loop: CASSLAGGQGMGYGYTF. The CDR3 coding sequence is TGTGCCAGCAGCTTGGCTGGGGGACAGGGGATGGGGTATGGCTACACCTTC.

V usage is TRBV29-1 and J usage is TRBJ2-2, with D tentatively TRBD1 (5 bases). The germline V and J ends were trimmed by 4 bases and 8 bases, with 11 bases remaining between them. CDR1 is SQVTM and CDR2 is ANQGSEA in the germline V gene. The CDR3 sequence is 12 residues long. In DNA, the CDR3 is TGCAGCGTTGGGGGCCCTGGGGGGGAGCTGTTTTTT. Translating it yields CSVGGPGGELFF.

The J gene is TRBJ2-2, the V gene TRBV19, with TRBD1 identical over 7 bases. J gave up 4 bases and V 5 bases, and 4 bases lay outside the gene matches. The CDR3 is made up of 14 amino acids. CDR1 is LNHDA and CDR2 is SQIVND in the germline V gene (reference sequence). The CDR3, as DNA: TGTGCCAGTAGTGAGCCAGGGGGCACCGGGGAGCTGTTTTTT. It encodes CASSEPGGTGELFF.

V is TRBV7-2 and J is TRBJ2-2; 8 bases match TRBD1. This CDR3 is 15 amino acids long. Looked up from germline, CDR1 is SGHTA and CDR2 is FQGNSA. Germline trimming cut 2 bases from V and 5 bases from J; bases unmatched to any gene: 4. CDR3 sequence: CASSLNRGRTGELFF. In DNA, the CDR3 is TGTGCCAGCAGCTTAAACAGGGGGAGGACCGGGGAGCTGTTTTTT.

V is TRBV5-1 and J is TRBJ1-2, with TRBD1 identical over 7 bases. This CDR3 spans 17 amino acids. The ends lost 0 bases at V and 1 base at J; junction bases unmatched: 9. Germline assignment: CDR1 SGHRS and CDR2 YFSETQ. The CDR3, as DNA: TGCGCCAGCAGCTTGGGAGGGGGACAGACTTATAACTATGGCTACACCTTC. Its protein product is CASSLGGGQTYNYGYTF.

The chain links TRBV7-2 to TRBJ2-7; D is uncertain. Germline V gene data show CDR1 as SGHTA and CDR2 as FQGNSA. This CDR3 spans 13 amino acids. The V end lost 0 bases, the J end lost 3 bases, and 6 bases lay between the germline ends. This chain's CDR3 is CASSLAPDYEQYF. The CDR3 DNA sequence: TGTGCCAGCAGCTTAGCGCCAGACTACGAGCAGTACTTC.

This sequence joins TRBV7-9 and TRBJ2-7; the match to TRBD2 covers 10 bases. Trimming at V came to 7 bases and at J to 6 bases, leaving 9 bases not matched to a gene. The length of the CDR3 is 14 residues. Germline V gives CDR1 SEHNR, CDR2 FQNEAQ (reference sequence). The CDR3 loop reads CASTRGSGRLEQYF. In DNA, the CDR3 is TGTGCCAGCACCCGGGGTAGCGGGAGGCTCGAGCAGTACTTC.

This clone was picked up one time. CDR3 amino acids: CASSAGVSSGNTIYF. Written as DNA, the CDR3 is TGTGCCAGCAGCGCCGGGGTTTCCTCTGGAAACACCATATATTTT. V usage is TRBV7-2 and J usage is TRBJ1-3; D uncertain. This CDR3 has 15 amino acids. Germline V CDR1 and CDR2: SGHTA, FQGNSA. The ends were cut back, 5 bases at V and 0 bases at J, with 11 bases in the middle. The whole variable domain, remainder taken from reference TRBV7-2 and TRBJ1-3, is GAGVSQSPSNKVTEKGKDVELRCDPISGHTALYWYRQSLGQGLEFLIYFQGNSAPDKSGLPSDRFSAERTGGSVSTLTIQRTQQEDSAVYLCASSAGVSSGNTIYFGEGSWLTVV.

The chain is built from TRBV19 and TRBJ2-3; the D gene is possibly TRBD2 (5 bases). Between the trimmed V and J ends, which lost 6 bases and 8 bases, there was a span of 12 bases. The CDR3 consists of 12 residues. Germline V CDR1 and CDR2: LNHDA, SQIVND (reference sequence). CDR3 sequence reads: CASSLAGGTQYF. CDR3 nucleotide sequence: TGTGCCAGTAGCCTAGCCGGAGGTACGCAGTATTTT.

The gene calls are TRBV6-5 and TRBJ1-2, with 7 bases that match TRBD1. V shed 0 bases and J 7 bases; nucleotides not matched to a gene: 8. The CDR3 loop spans 15 amino acids. Germline V gene data show CDR1 as MNHEY and CDR2 as SVGAGI. The CDR3 nucleotides read TGTGCCAGCAGTTACTCACCCCAGGGGGTTCTTGGCTACACCTTC. Translation: CASSYSPQGVLGYTF.

V gene TRBV19 combines with J gene TRBJ2-1; 10 positions agree with TRBD1. Trimming removed 7 bases from V and 9 bases from J; junction bases left unmatched: 6. This CDR3 is built from 13 residues. The germline gives CDR1 LNHDA, CDR2 SQIVND (reference sequence). As DNA, the CDR3 is TGTGCCAGTACAGACAGGGGGCTGGGTGAGCAGTTCTTC. As protein: CASTDRGLGEQFF.

V is TRBV19 and J is TRBJ1-6, with D hard to call. Trimming shortened V by 3 bases and J by 7 bases, and 13 bases separated the two germline ends. This CDR3 has 15 amino acids. Germline CDR1 is LNHDA and CDR2 is SQIVND (reference sequence). CDR3 protein: CASSIRRGANSPLHF. The CDR3 DNA reads TGTGCCAGTAGTATTCGGCGGGGAGCCAATTCACCCCTCCACTTT.